These T cell receptor beta chains were read from a single sample in a study of T cell repertoires in aging, cancer and after chemotherapy. One entry per CDR3 protein results from TCRdb running MiXCR on the multiplex PCR reads. The sample lists approximately 1,600 distinct CDR3 sequences, about 25% occurring once. Sample: blood. Every receptor here comes from a human donor with a solid tumor. The conserved cysteine and the conserved F or W are not part of the CDR3 here. Each record gives: V gene, J gene, CDR3 protein.

TRBV7-9	TRBJ2-3	ASIRRLAGGTDTQY
TRBV5-1	TRBJ2-7	ASSGWTGSEQY
TRBV7-6	TRBJ2-7	ASSLSGGAGEQY
TRBV5-1	TRBJ1-4	ATREGPATNEKLF
TRBV18	TRBJ1-5	ASFAGEDQPQH
TRBV19	TRBJ2-7	ASSYAGQISYEQY
TRBV30	TRBJ2-3	AWSFPDTQY